The present T cell receptor (beta chain) was sequenced within a study of regulatory T cells in long-lasting Graves disease. This sample's time point: newly diagnosed GD, antithyroid drugs for less than 3 months. RNA extracted from PBMCs served as the sequencing template. Criteria from the American Thyroid Association guidelines were applied to diagnose Graves' disease. CDR3-region Arm-PCR and iRepertoire HTBI primers produced the TCR beta libraries. One entry per CDR3 protein, called by TCRdb with MiXCR from the multiplex PCR reads. The sample records about 420,000 distinct CDR3 sequences, about 15% being singletons. This clonotype was found many times. V gave up 8 bases and J gave up 1 base, with 14 bases separating them. Germline CDR1 LGHDT, CDR2 YNNKEL (reference sequence). The CDR3 spans 14 residues. These data were likewise used in another study, on T cells in Graves' hyperthyroidism and ophthalmopathy. That paper states: Used for diagnoses were clinical symptoms, serum thyroxine and TRAb, thyroid ultrasound and orbital computed tomography. Primed by the HTBI set, a first-round RT-PCR was run on the TCR CDR3.

The sequence came from a woman aged 18-30 years with Graves disease. The chain employs TRBV3-1 and TRBJ1-1; a possible D gene is TRBD1 (6 bases). Sequences were derived from peripheral blood mononuclear cells (PBMCs), sampled at new diagnosis, from a patient treated with antithyroid drugs. CDR3 DNA: TGTGCCAGCTCACCATTGGGACAGAACACTGAAGCTTTCTTT. It yields the protein CASSPLGQNTEAFF. Combining the CDR3 with reference TRBV3-1 and TRBJ1-1 gives the whole variable domain DTAVSQTPKYLVTQMGNDKSIKCEQNLGHDTMYWYKQDSKKFLKIMFSYNNKELIINETVPNRFSPKSPDKAHLNLHINSLELGDSAVYFCASSPLGQNTEAFFGQGTRLTVV.